The next 30 T cell receptor beta chains were all read from a single sample in a study of PD-1 blockade in classical Hodgkin lymphoma. Measured with immunoSEQ multiplex PCR; TCRdb has only the in-frame clones, and not every one. The sample holds 4,000 to 4,500 clones; roughly three fifths are singletons and the top ten take roughly 9.5%. Every patient had relapsed following autologous stem cell transplantation, and cohorts differed in brentuximab vedotin exposure. The sample in question was peripheral blood mononuclear cells (PBMCs), obtained before the second cycle of nivolumab. Receptors originate from a human donor with classical Hodgkin lymphoma.

V usage is TRBV12-5 and J usage is TRBJ1-2, with D perhaps matching TRBD1 (6 bases). Per germline, CDR1 LGHNT and CDR2 FRNRAP. V dropped 0 bases and J dropped 4 bases, with 15 bases sitting between them. The CDR3 is 16 residues long. The DNA of the CDR3 is TGTGCTAGTGGTTTGGTAGTGGGGGGCGCTGGCTATGGCTACACCTTC. Translating gives CASGLVVGGAGYGYTF.

CDR3 nucleotides: TGCGCCAGCAGCTTGGGAGGTCCCGGAAACACCATATATTTT. This codes for CASSLGGPGNTIYF. The V call is TRBV5-1, the J call TRBJ1-3, with no clear D. With 0 bases removed from V and 4 bases from J, the gap between germline ends came to 8 bases. In germline, CDR1 is SGHRS, CDR2 YFSETQ. The CDR3 has 14 residues. The full variable domain, rest sourced from reference TRBV5-1 and TRBJ1-3, is KAGVTQTPRYLIKTRGQQVTLSCSPISGHRSVSWYQQTPGQGLQFLFEYFSETQRNKGNFPGRFSGRQFSNSRSEMNVSTLELGDSALYLCASSLGGPGNTIYFGEGSWLTVV.

V is TRBV7-9 and J is TRBJ1-4; a weak D match, TRBD1 (5 bases). The germline gives CDR1 SEHNR, CDR2 FQNEAQ (reference sequence). The V gene lost 1 base and the J gene lost 4 bases, with 7 bases spanning the gap. This CDR3 region has 14 residues. The chain's CDR3 is CASSLGGLNEKLFF. CDR3 nucleotides: TGTGCCAGCAGCTTAGGGGGACTTAATGAAAAACTGTTTTTT.

The chain joins TRBV10-3 to TRBJ1-5, with D possibly TRBD1 on 5 matching bases. From germline, CDR1 is ENHRY and CDR2 SYGVKD. The CDR3 length is 16 residues. Trimming shortened V by 5 bases and J by 7 bases, and 21 bases separated the two germline ends. In DNA form, the CDR3 reads TGTGCCATCAGTCAGAACAGAGGGGAAGGAGTGCAGCCCCAGCATTTT. It encodes CAISQNRGEGVQPQHF.

The chain has TRBV10-3 and TRBJ2-7, with 7 nucleotides matching TRBD1. The germline gives CDR1 ENHRY, CDR2 SYGVKD. The CDR3 sequence is 12 residues long. Trimming at V came to 10 bases and at J to 3 bases, leaving 6 bases not matched to a gene. CDR3: CATKTGNYEQYF. The CDR3 DNA follows: TGTGCCACGAAGACAGGGAACTACGAGCAGTACTTC.

This clone showed up just a few times. The gene calls are TRBV9 and TRBJ2-5, with 8 bases matching TRBD2. Germline CDR1 is SGDLS and CDR2 is YYNGEE. V lost 0 bases and J lost 5; bases outside the gene matches: 6. The CDR3 totals 15 residues. The CDR3 DNA sequence: TGTGCCAGCAGCGTAGGACTAGCGATGGTGGAGACCCAGTACTTC. This gives the protein CASSVGLAMVETQYF.

This chain uses TRBV4-2 with TRBJ1-1; tentative D call: TRBD1 (5 bases). The CDR3 is 13 residues long. The V end lost 2 bases, the J end lost 10 bases, and 14 bases lay between the germline ends. The germline gives CDR1 LGHNA, CDR2 YNFKEQ. CDR3 DNA sequence: TGTGCCAGCAGCCAACCATCAGGGATAGGAGCTTTCTTT. Amino acids: CASSQPSGIGAFF.

The chain recombines TRBV13 with TRBJ2-3; 10 bases fit TRBD2. V lost 4 bases and J lost 1; bases outside the gene matches: 14. Germline CDR1 PRHDT, CDR2 FYEKMQ (reference sequence). The CDR3 has 19 residues. The CDR3 DNA sequence: TGTGCCAGCAGCTCACGACTAGAGCGGGAGGGCTATCGCACAGATACGCAGTATTTT. This translates into CASSSRLEREGYRTDTQYF.

The rearrangement uses TRBV27 and TRBJ2-7; a possible D gene is TRBD1 (6 bases). Germline values: CDR1 MNHEY, CDR2 SMNVEV (reference sequence). The CDR3 contains 12 residues. With 8 bases removed from V and 9 bases from J, the gap between germline ends came to 17 bases. CDR3 nucleotides: TGTGCCAGCGGTTCGGGGTCCAGGGGGCAGTACTTC. It yields the protein CASGSGSRGQYF.

The chain carries TRBV18 and TRBJ2-7; D might be TRBD1 (6 bases). V shed 4 bases and J shed 7 bases, with 11 bases lying between them. Germline loops: CDR1 KGHSH, CDR2 LQKENI. The CDR3 has 12 residues. CDR3 protein: CASSHRVGEQYF. Here the CDR3 DNA reads TGTGCCAGCTCACACAGGGTAGGGGAGCAGTACTTC.

This clone counts as medium-sized. The chain couples TRBV2 to TRBJ1-3; the D is unclear. V was cut by 7 bases and J by 3 bases, with 13 bases left in between. The CDR3 sequence is 14 residues long. Looked up from germline, CDR1 is SNHLY and CDR2 is FYNNEI. The CDR3 protein is CASNLGLHGNTIYF. The CDR3 DNA follows: TGTGCCAGCAACCTTGGACTTCATGGAAACACCATATATTTT.

This chain connects TRBV28 to TRBJ2-7; a weak D match, TRBD2 (5 bases). V was clipped by 4 bases and J by 3 bases, with 10 bases between them. Germline CDR1 MDHEN, CDR2 SYDVKM. This CDR3 has 13 amino acids. The CDR3, as DNA: TGTGCCAGCAGTTCCGGGATGCTCTACGAGCAGTACTTC. It codes for CASSSGMLYEQYF.

V and J are TRBV7-2 and TRBJ1-2; D is unresolved. This CDR3 region has 14 residues. V was clipped by 4 bases and J by 2 bases, with 11 bases between them. The germline V gene has CDR1 SGHTA and CDR2 FQGNSA. CDR3 amino acids: CASSSGRPNYGYTF. The CDR3 DNA reads TGTGCCAGCAGCTCCGGCAGGCCAAACTATGGCTACACCTTC.

The chain joins TRBV27 to TRBJ2-4; TRBD1 agrees at 11 bases. There are 17 residues in the CDR3. The germline V gene has CDR1 MNHEY and CDR2 SMNVEV (reference sequence). With V trimmed by 3 bases and J by 7 bases, 11 bases remained unmatched. The CDR3 region is CASSFGPGQGGRNIQYF. CDR3 nucleotides: TGTGCCAGCAGTTTTGGTCCGGGACAGGGGGGTAGGAACATTCAGTACTTC.

This chain connects TRBV5-5 to TRBJ2-7, with TRBD1 matching over 9 bases. Germline assignment: CDR1 SGHKS and CDR2 YYEKEE (reference sequence). The CDR3 runs to 15 residues. V dropped 7 bases and J dropped 6; count of bases not matched to a gene: 14. CDR3 region: CASAPSGTGSLEQYF. CDR3 nucleotide sequence: TGTGCCAGCGCACCTTCTGGGACAGGGTCTCTCGAGCAGTACTTC.

This chain links TRBV30 with TRBJ2-7; 7 bases fit TRBD1. V lost 8 bases to trimming and J lost 4 bases; unmatched junction nucleotides: 11. The CDR3 is 13 residues long. From germline, CDR1 is GTSNPN and CDR2 SVGIG (reference sequence). In DNA form, the CDR3 reads TGTGCCGCCGACAGGGTCGTTTCTTACGAGCAGTACTTC. Translating it yields CAADRVVSYEQYF.

This clone has only one observation. The gene calls are TRBV7-2 and TRBJ2-7, with D possibly being TRBD2 (6 bases). Trimming removed 1 base at V and 4 bases at J, with 14 bases between. Germline loops: CDR1 SGHTA, CDR2 FQGNSA. The CDR3 is 15 residues long. The CDR3 sequence is CASSLGDGGLYEQYF. The CDR3 bases are TGTGCCAGCAGCTTAGGCGACGGGGGTTTGTACGAGCAGTACTTC.

V usage is TRBV29-1 and J usage is TRBJ1-1; 7 bases fit TRBD1. CDR3 size: 13 residues. Germline V gives CDR1 SQVTM, CDR2 ANQGSEA. The V segment lost 7 bases and the J segment 1 base; nucleotides outside the gene matches: 6. CDR3 sequence: CSGVRDRNTEAFF. In DNA, the CDR3 is TGCAGCGGAGTCCGGGACAGGAACACTGAAGCTTTCTTT.

This chain links TRBV18 with TRBJ2-3; 8 bases are a match to TRBD2. The CDR3 is 15 amino acids. Germline V lookup: CDR1 KGHSH, CDR2 LQKENI. V was pared by 6 bases and J by 0 bases, with 5 bases of the junction left unmatched. CDR3 amino acids: CASSGLAISTDTQYF. For the CDR3, the DNA is TGTGCCAGCTCCGGACTAGCCATAAGCACAGATACGCAGTATTTT.

The rearrangement links TRBV19 to TRBJ1-6, with D hard to call. V dropped 7 bases and J dropped 7 bases, with 14 bases sitting between them. CDR3 length equals 14 residues. CDR1 and CDR2 (germline): LNHDA, SQIVND (reference sequence). The CDR3: CASTVRTGNSPLHF. In DNA, the CDR3 is TGTGCCAGTACAGTGAGGACGGGGAATTCACCCCTCCACTTT.

The chain has TRBV6-5 and TRBJ2-3, with TRBD2 matching over 7 bases. This CDR3 is 13 amino acids long. With V trimmed by 5 bases and J by 6 bases, 5 bases remained unmatched. Germline V gene data show CDR1 as MNHEY and CDR2 as SVGAGI. CDR3 sequence: CASSNLAADTQYF. The DNA of the CDR3 is TGTGCCAGCAGTAACCTAGCGGCCGATACGCAGTATTTT.

Only a few counts were recorded for this clone. The rearrangement links TRBV7-2 to TRBJ1-5; D is unclear. CDR1 and CDR2 (germline): SGHTA, FQGNSA. The V and J ends lost 1 base and 7 bases respectively, with 8 bases between them. The CDR3 sequence is 13 residues long. CDR3 nucleotides: TGTGCCAGCAGCTTAGAAGCGTTCCAGCCCCAGCATTTT. It codes for CASSLEAFQPQHF.

This CDR3 is CASSPGTRSSGNTIYF. The CDR3 DNA reads TGCGCCAGCAGTCCAGGGACAAGAAGCTCTGGAAACACCATATATTTT. V usage is TRBV23-1 and J usage is TRBJ1-3; D is possibly TRBD1 (6 bases). TRBV23-1 is flagged as an ORF with uncertain function. The V end lost 4 bases, the J end lost 0 bases, and 13 bases lay between the germline ends. The CDR3 has 16 amino acids.

This clone has more than one count but fewer than ten. V is TRBV6-5 and J is TRBJ1-1; D is unresolved. The CDR3 has 13 amino acids. V lost 8 bases, J lost 4 bases, and 14 bases lay in between. Germline CDR1 is MNHEY and CDR2 is SVGAGI. The CDR3 here is CASSLGLATEAFF. In nucleotides, the CDR3 is TGTGCCAGCTCCCTCGGGTTAGCCACTGAAGCTTTCTTT.

The V and J genes are TRBV20-1 and TRBJ2-3; D may be TRBD2 (5 bases). Germline V gene sequence: CDR1 DFQATT, CDR2 SNEGSKA (reference sequence). Trimming shortened V by 5 bases and J by 5 bases, and 8 bases separated the two germline ends. This CDR3 region has 11 residues. For the CDR3, the DNA is TGCAGTGCTCTACTAGGAGATACGCAGTATTTT. This sequence encodes CSALLGDTQYF.

The chain is built from TRBV10-3 and TRBJ2-1; 7 nucleotides match TRBD1. Germline lookup yields CDR1 ENHRY and CDR2 SYGVKD. This CDR3 comprises 16 residues. V lost 6 bases, J lost 1 base, and 9 bases stayed unmatched. The CDR3 bases are TGTGCCATCAGAGGGACAGCACCGCTTTCCTACAATGAGCAGTTCTTC. Amino acid sequence: CAIRGTAPLSYNEQFF.

The V and J genes are TRBV27 and TRBJ1-5, with 7 bases identical to TRBD1. In germline, CDR1 is MNHEY, CDR2 SMNVEV (reference sequence). The CDR3 has 14 amino acids. The V and J ends lost 4 bases and 7 bases, in that order; junction bases with no gene match: 7. In nucleotides, the CDR3 is TGTGCCAGCAGTTCTAACCAGGGGGTGCAGCCCCAGCATTTT. Its protein product is CASSSNQGVQPQHF.

V gene TRBV29-1 combines with J gene TRBJ2-7; D perhaps matches TRBD1 (6 bases). Trimming took off 1 base at V and 2 bases at J, with 15 bases between the two ends. This CDR3 comprises 15 residues. CDR1 and CDR2 (germline): SQVTM, ANQGSEA. CDR3 protein: CSVEVGQGPAYEQYF. The CDR3 nucleotides are TGCAGCGTTGAAGTAGGTCAGGGGCCAGCCTACGAGCAGTACTTC.

The chain has TRBV6-4 and TRBJ2-1, with 7 nucleotides matching TRBD2. The CDR3 loop spans 16 amino acids. The trim removed 3 bases at V and 8 bases at J, leaving 13 bases unmatched. Germline V gives CDR1 MRHNA, CDR2 SNTAGT. Here the CDR3 DNA reads TGTGCCAGCAGTGAGTCGAGGGAGGGCCATAAAGATGAGCAGTTCTTC. Translated, it gives CASSESREGHKDEQFF.

The chain combines TRBV5-1 with TRBJ2-1; 7 bases map to TRBD2. The CDR3 consists of 15 residues. The junction had 10 bases not matched to a gene; V was cut back by 1 base and J by 9 bases. Germline V gene sequence: CDR1 SGHRS, CDR2 YFSETQ. The DNA of the CDR3 is TGCGCCAGCAGCTTGAGAACGGGAGGTGGCGGTGAGCAGTTCTTC. Its translation: CASSLRTGGGGEQFF.